This T cell receptor beta chain derives from a study of early T cells in non-severe SARS-CoV-2 infection. Study overall: The input, bulk RNA from unsorted whole blood, was sequenced, and chains were unpaired. Regarding the study as a whole: VDJdb matching skewed toward anti-spike CD8 responses, missing private and CD4 specificities.

Unique molecular identifiers (one per individual cDNA molecule) were attached. TCRdb fed the 5' RACE reads into MiXCR, producing one record per CDR3 protein. The sample lists about 58,000 distinct CDR3 sequences, roughly 12% occurring once. This clonotype was recorded many times. Its antigen is undetermined. CDR1 is LNHDA, CDR2 SQIVND, per germline (reference sequence). The CDR3 consists of 14 residues. V was cut by 5 bases and J by 8 bases, with 15 bases left in between. Sequences were obtained from whole blood. The V and J genes are TRBV19 and TRBJ2-2; D is uncertain. The sequence came from an adult who was a healthcare worker with PCR-confirmed SARS-CoV-2 infection or an uninfected control (not recorded which). CDR3 loop: CASSPEPGIGELFF. CDR3 nucleotides: TGTGCCAGTAGTCCCGAGCCTGGTATAGGGGAGCTGTTTTTT.